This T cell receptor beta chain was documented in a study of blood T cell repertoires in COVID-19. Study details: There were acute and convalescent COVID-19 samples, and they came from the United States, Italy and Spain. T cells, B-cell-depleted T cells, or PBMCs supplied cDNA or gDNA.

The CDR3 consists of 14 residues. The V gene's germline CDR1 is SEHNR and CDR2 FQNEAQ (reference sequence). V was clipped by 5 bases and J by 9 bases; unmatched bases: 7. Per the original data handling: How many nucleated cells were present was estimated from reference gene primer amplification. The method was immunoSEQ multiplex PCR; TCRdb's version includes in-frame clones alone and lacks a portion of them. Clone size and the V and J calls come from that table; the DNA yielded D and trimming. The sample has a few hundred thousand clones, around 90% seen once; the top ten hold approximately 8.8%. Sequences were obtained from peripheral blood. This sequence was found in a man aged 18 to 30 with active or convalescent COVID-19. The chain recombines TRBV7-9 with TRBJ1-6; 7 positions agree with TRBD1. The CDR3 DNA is TGTGCCAGCAGCCTCACAGGGGTTGGTTCACCCCTCCACTTT. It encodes CASSLTGVGSPLHF.